This T cell receptor beta chain is drawn from a study of cytomegalovirus exposure and HLA in healthy donors. General observations from the study: The study had only CMV serostatus as immune exposure information.

The CDR3 covers 17 residues. Germline trimming cut 4 bases from V and 0 bases from J; bases unmatched to any gene: 9. In germline, CDR1 is SEHNR, CDR2 FQNEAQ (reference sequence). PCR amplification relied on 60 Vbeta primers (plus 13 Jbeta primers). Profiling relied on immunoSEQ multiplex PCR, and the TCRdb table lists in-frame clones only, not all of them. The sample lists roughly 100,000 clones, roughly 79% occurring once. With respect to this clone: The antigen remains unidentified.

This sequence joins TRBV7-9 and TRBJ2-1, with 7 bases fitting TRBD2. The source is a man aged 45-65 years in good health and CMV-seropositive. Sequencing input: PBMCs. The CDR3 here is CASSSRGVGSSYNEQFF. DNA of the CDR3: TGTGCCAGCAGCTCCCGGGGGGTCGGGAGCTCCTACAATGAGCAGTTCTTC.